The 20 T cell receptor beta chains below come from one sample, sequenced in a study of blood T cell repertoires in COVID-19. The table came from immunoSEQ multiplex PCR; TCRdb's copy has only in-frame clones and leaves some out. Of over 450,000 clones in the sample, about 89% are singletons; the top ten hold roughly 7.3%. What was sequenced was peripheral blood. The receptor source for this set is a woman between 45 and 60 years old with COVID-19, enrolled during active disease.

The CDR3 loop reads CASSFQGAYGYTF. CDR3 sequence (DNA): TGTGCCAGCAGCTTCCAGGGGGCCTATGGCTACACCTTC. The chain couples TRBV7-9 to TRBJ1-2; 8 positions agree with TRBD1. Trimming took 3 bases from V and 4 from J; bases not matched to a gene: 1. The germline CDR1 and CDR2 sequences are SEHNR and FQNEAQ (reference sequence). The CDR3 is 13 amino acids.

This chain joins TRBV4-2 and TRBJ2-5, with 8 bases lining up with TRBD2. The CDR3 is made up of 14 amino acids. V lost 11 bases and J lost 3; bases outside the gene matches: 11. CDR1 is LGHNA, CDR2 YNFKEQ, per germline. CDR3 amino acids: CASSGLALEETQYF. The CDR3 nucleotides are TGTGCCTCCAGCGGACTAGCACTGGAAGAGACCCAGTACTTC.

This clone has just a few counts. V and J are TRBV5-6 and TRBJ2-7, with D possibly being TRBD1 (5 bases). Trimming removed 2 bases at V and 13 bases at J, with 16 bases between. The CDR3 has 12 residues. CDR1 SGHDT and CDR2 YYEEEE come from the germline V gene. The CDR3 DNA sequence: TGTGCCAGCAGCTTTGGAGACAAAAGGGGATACTTC. Translated: CASSFGDKRGYF.

Only a few counts were recorded for this clone. The chain has TRBV18 and TRBJ2-2; TRBD1 aligns across 12 bases. This CDR3 region has 16 residues. In germline, CDR1 is KGHSH, CDR2 LQKENI. J was trimmed by 4 bases and V by 5 bases; bases with no gene match: 5. The CDR3 loop reads CASSEGQGASTGELFF. CDR3 DNA sequence: TGTGCCAGCTCAGAGGGACAGGGGGCAAGCACCGGGGAGCTGTTTTTT.

The chain has TRBV9 and TRBJ1-4, with D possibly being TRBD1 (6 bases). The CDR3 contains 16 residues. CDR1 SGDLS and CDR2 YYNGEE come from the germline V gene. The germline V and J ends were trimmed by 4 bases and 3 bases, with 16 bases remaining between them. The CDR3 sequence: CASSPRTVTANEKLFF. CDR3 sequence (DNA): TGTGCCAGCAGCCCCCGGACAGTGACCGCTAATGAAAAACTGTTTTTT.

This clone was observed a few times. The chain combines TRBV2 with TRBJ1-1; D remains ambiguous. The germline V gene has CDR1 SNHLY and CDR2 FYNNEI. There are 12 residues in the CDR3. Trimming took off 5 bases at V and 3 bases at J, with 7 bases between the two ends. The CDR3 region is CASSLRDTEAFF. As DNA, the CDR3 is TGTGCCAGCAGTCTCCGGGACACTGAAGCTTTCTTT.

Written as DNA, the CDR3 is TGTGCCAGCAGTTACGGCAGGTCGGACTATGGCTACACCTTC. Its translation: CASSYGRSDYGYTF. The chain links TRBV6-5 to TRBJ1-2; D remains unclear. Deletions cut 2 bases from V and 3 bases from J, with 10 bases between. Germline V gene lookup returns CDR1 MNHEY and CDR2 SVGAGI. CDR3 length equals 14 residues.

This clone was detected a few times. The chain joins TRBV6-4 to TRBJ1-5; D is possibly TRBD1 (6 bases). Germline CDR1 is MRHNA and CDR2 is SNTAGT. Trimming removed 6 bases from V and 1 base from J, with 19 bases in between. This CDR3 region has 17 residues. This CDR3 reads CASRGRGQPRSNQPQHF. The CDR3 nucleotides read TGTGCCAGCAGGGGGCGGGGGCAGCCTAGGAGCAATCAGCCCCAGCATTTT.

The V gene is TRBV7-9, the J gene TRBJ1-2, with TRBD1 as a possible D gene (6 bases). Trimming stripped 5 bases from V and 8 bases from J, with 15 bases between. This CDR3 is built from 13 residues. Germline CDR1 reads SEHNR; CDR2 reads FQNEAQ (reference sequence). The CDR3 region is CASSDDRTRGYTF. The CDR3, as DNA: TGTGCCAGCAGCGATGACAGGACTCGGGGCTACACCTTC. Based on the CDR3 plus reference TRBV7-9 and TRBJ1-2, the full variable domain is DTGVSQNPRHKITKRGQNVTFRCDPISEHNRLYWYRQTLGQGPEFLTYFQNEAQLEKSRLLSDRFSAERPKGSFSTLEIQRTEQGDSAMYLCASSDDRTRGYTFGSGTRLTVV.

This chain uses TRBV12-5 with TRBJ1-1; D might be TRBD1 (6 bases). V lost 3 bases to trimming and J lost 3 bases, with 8 bases between them. The V gene's germline CDR1 is LGHNT and CDR2 FRNRAP. This CDR3 has 13 amino acids. In DNA form, the CDR3 reads TGTGCTAGTGGTTTTAACAGGGACACTGAAGCTTTCTTT. Translated, it gives CASGFNRDTEAFF.

The chain links TRBV2 to TRBJ1-6, with D perhaps matching TRBD1 (5 bases). The V and J ends lost 11 bases and 0 bases respectively, with 14 bases between them. The CDR3 is 15 residues long. Germline CDR1 SNHLY, CDR2 FYNNEI. CDR3 in DNA: TGTGCCTCCCAACAAGGGGTCTCCTATAATTCACCCCTCCACTTT. This codes for CASQQGVSYNSPLHF.

V gene TRBV19 combines with J gene TRBJ2-2; D is unresolved. The CDR3 extends over 15 amino acids. V lost 4 bases and J 3 bases, leaving 12 bases between the germline ends. Germline CDR1 is LNHDA and CDR2 is SQIVND (reference sequence). CDR3 DNA sequence: TGTGCCAGTAGTAGACAAGTGGGCCACACCGGGGAGCTGTTTTTT. Residues: CASSRQVGHTGELFF.

The chain uses TRBV6-5 and TRBJ2-7, with 9 bases that match TRBD1. The length of the CDR3 is 15 residues. V lost 4 bases to trimming and J lost 2 bases; unmatched junction nucleotides: 6. CDR1 and CDR2 (germline): MNHEY, SVGAGI. This CDR3 reads CASSFGTGLTYEQYF. The CDR3 nucleotides read TGTGCCAGCAGTTTCGGGACAGGGCTCACCTACGAGCAGTACTTC.

This clone has just a few counts. The chain recombines TRBV24-1 with TRBJ2-2, with D possibly matching TRBD1 (5 bases). The V and J ends lost 4 bases and 4 bases respectively, with 9 bases between them. The CDR3 spans 14 residues. Germline-derived CDR1 and CDR2 are KGHDR and SFDVKD. The CDR3 DNA reads TGTGCCACCAGTGACTACAGGTCCACCGGGGAGCTGTTTTTT. Translated, it gives CATSDYRSTGELFF.

The V and J genes are TRBV27 and TRBJ2-7; 14 nucleotides align to TRBD2. The ends lost 4 bases at V and 5 bases at J; junction bases unmatched: 1. Germline assignment: CDR1 MNHEY and CDR2 SMNVEV (reference sequence). This CDR3 is 14 amino acids long. The chain's CDR3 is CASSWTSGGNEQYF. CDR3 sequence (DNA): TGTGCCAGCAGTTGGACTAGCGGGGGGAACGAGCAGTACTTC.

This clone was seen only once. The chain joins TRBV2 to TRBJ2-1, with 9 bases fitting TRBD2. The CDR3 is 15 amino acids. V lost 4 bases and J lost 2; bases outside the gene matches: 3. Germline V CDR1 and CDR2: SNHLY, FYNNEI. The CDR3 region is CASSVERGAYNEQFF. DNA of the CDR3: TGTGCCAGCAGTGTTGAGCGGGGGGCCTACAATGAGCAGTTCTTC.

The chain uses TRBV3-1 (or the pseudogene TRBV3-2) and TRBJ2-7; 9 nucleotides line up with TRBD1. The CDR3 extends over 16 amino acids. The germline V gene encodes CDR1 LGHDT and CDR2 YNNKEL (reference sequence). V was pared by 0 bases and J by 3 bases, with 6 bases of the junction left unmatched. DNA of the CDR3: TGTGCCAGCAGCCAAGACCCGACAGGGGGAAACTACGAGCAGTACTTC. Its translation is CASSQDPTGGNYEQYF.

The chain employs TRBV5-6 and TRBJ1-1, with D perhaps matching TRBD1 (5 bases). V was shortened by 0 bases and J by 1 base, with 10 bases between the two germline ends. There are 15 residues in the CDR3. The germline CDR1 and CDR2 sequences are SGHDT and YYEEEE. The CDR3 DNA follows: TGTGCCAGCAGCTTGGCCGGGCAGGGGAACACTGAAGCTTTCTTT. Its protein is CASSLAGQGNTEAFF.

The CDR3 reads CASSTRPLAGRSYNEQFF. The CDR3 DNA reads as TGTGCCAGCAGCACCAGGCCCTTAGCGGGACGCTCCTACAATGAGCAGTTCTTC. The chain is built from TRBV7-6 and TRBJ2-1; TRBD2 matches 8 bases. The V segment lost 5 bases and the J segment 0 bases; nucleotides outside the gene matches: 12. The CDR3 loop spans 18 amino acids. Germline CDR1 reads SGHVS; CDR2 reads FNYEAQ.

The V and J genes are TRBV30 and TRBJ2-1; 7 nucleotides line up with TRBD1. Germline CDR1 is GTSNPN and CDR2 is SVGIG (reference sequence). The CDR3 spans 13 residues. The junction had 6 bases not matched to a gene; V was cut back by 4 bases and J by 6 bases. The CDR3 nucleotides are TGTGCCTGGACGGGACAGACATTCAATGAGCAGTTCTTC. Amino acid sequence: CAWTGQTFNEQFF.